These T cell receptor beta chains were read from a single sample in a study of blood T cell repertoires in COVID-19. TCRdb's copy holds only in-frame clones and misses some; the assay was immunoSEQ multiplex PCR. The data hold around 84,000 clones, with roughly 78% observed a single time. The specimen was peripheral blood. The receptor set was obtained from a man between 60 and 70 years old with COVID-19, enrolled during active disease. CDR3s include the opening cysteine and the closing phenylalanine or tryptophan. A D gene is named only where the DNA matches it firmly. Not all rows give a size; the values are once, few, many and, for expanded clones, a class.

d_call | clone_size | j_call | v_call | cdr3_aa | cdr3_nt
TRBD1 | . | TRBJ1-5 | TRBV30 | CAWSREGAQPQHF | TGTGCCTGGAGCCGGGAGGGGGCTCAGCCCCAGCATTTT
TRBD1 | . | TRBJ1-6 | TRBV9 | CASSAGGDRNSPLHF | TGTGCCAGCAGCGCAGGGGGCGATAGGAATTCACCCCTCCACTTT
. | . | TRBJ1-1 | TRBV19 | CASSIGQVGTEAFF | TGTGCCAGTAGTATAGGTCAGGTGGGCACTGAAGCTTTCTTT
TRBD1 | . | TRBJ2-3 | TRBV10-1 | CASSEFLTLLDRGTDTQYF | TGCGCCAGCAGTGAGTTTCTAACACTCCTAGACAGGGGCACAGATACGCAGTATTTT
. | . | TRBJ1-6 | TRBV2 | CASSNLRQELGSTSPLHF | TGTGCCAGCAGTAATCTAAGACAGGAGCTTGGTTCTACTTCACCCCTCCACTTT
TRBD1 | once | TRBJ1-1 | TRBV11-2 | CASNSPAGQGTEAFF | TGTGCCAGCAATTCGCCGGCTGGACAGGGGACTGAAGCTTTCTTT
TRBD2 | few | TRBJ2-7 | TRBV4-2 | CASSQTSGGANEQYF | TGTGCCAGCAGCCAAACTAGCGGGGGGGCCAACGAGCAGTACTTC
TRBD1 | . | TRBJ2-7 | TRBV18 | CASSPPSRGYEQYF | TGTGCCAGCTCACCACCTAGCAGGGGGTACGAGCAGTACTTC
. | few | TRBJ2-7 | TRBV5-6 | CASSPTHRDYYEQYF | TGTGCCAGCAGCCCCACCCACAGGGACTACTACGAGCAGTACTTC
. | once | TRBJ1-3 | TRBV11-1 | CASSFRDNGNTIYF | TGTGCCAGCAGCTTCCGGGACAACGGAAACACCATATATTTT
TRBD2 | . | TRBJ2-5 | TRBV6-4 | CASSDRGLGRETQYF | TGTGCCAGCAGTGACCGAGGACTAGGAAGAGAGACCCAGTACTTC
. | . | TRBJ2-5 | TRBV25-1 | CASSARWSSETQYF | TGTGCCAGCAGTGCCCGATGGAGTTCGGAGACCCAGTACTTC
TRBD2 | . | TRBJ2-3 | TRBV11-3 | CASSSRLAGVMSDTQYF | TGTGCCAGCAGCTCCCGACTAGCGGGAGTGATGTCAGATACGCAGTATTTT
TRBD1 | once | TRBJ2-2 | TRBV11-3 | CASSDSGTGFAGELFF | TGTGCCAGCAGCGACTCCGGGACAGGGTTTGCCGGGGAGCTGTTTTTT
TRBD2 | . | TRBJ2-3 | TRBV5-5 | CASSLDRLAGVSGGTDTQYF | TGTGCCAGCAGCTTGGACCGACTAGCGGGAGTTAGTGGGGGCACAGATACGCAGTATTTT
. | . | TRBJ1-5 | TRBV6-6 | CASSYSQDQPQHF | TGTGCCAGCAGTTACTCCCAGGATCAGCCCCAGCATTTT
TRBD2 | . | TRBJ2-1 | TRBV10-3 | CATAGTSGLNEQFF | TGTGCCACCGCCGGGACTAGCGGCCTCAATGAGCAGTTCTTC
. | . | TRBJ2-7 | TRBV6-2/TRBV6-3 | CASSYSETGTHPMRQYF | TGTGCCAGCAGTTACTCCGAAACCGGGACTCATCCCATGAGGCAGTACTTC
. | few | TRBJ2-5 | TRBV2 | CASSPGLLAETQYF | TGTGCCAGCAGTCCGGGACTGCTGGCGGAGACCCAGTACTTC
. | . | TRBJ2-5 | TRBV29-1 | CSVVTIARETQYF | TGCAGCGTCGTAACGATAGCGAGAGAGACCCAGTACTTC
. | . | TRBJ2-5 | TRBV7-9 | CASSLATDQETQYF | TGTGCCAGCAGCTTAGCGACAGATCAAGAGACCCAGTACTTC
TRBD1 | . | TRBJ1-5 | TRBV19 | CASRTGGQPQHF | TGTGCCAGTCGGACAGGTGGACAGCCCCAGCATTTT
. | . | TRBJ2-7 | TRBV7-2 | CASSARRYYEQYF | TGTGCCAGCAGCGCTAGGAGGTACTACGAGCAGTACTTC
TRBD1 | . | TRBJ2-3 | TRBV6-1 | CASSEAWTGGWADTQYF | TGTGCCAGCAGTGAAGCTTGGACAGGGGGCTGGGCAGATACGCAGTATTTT
TRBD1 | once | TRBJ1-1 | TRBV19 | CASHNSGQGAFTEAFF | TGTGCCAGTCATAATTCGGGACAGGGGGCGTTCACTGAAGCTTTCTTT
. | . | TRBJ2-7 | TRBV5-1 | CASSLVLGAGEQYF | TGCGCCAGCAGCTTGGTGCTGGGCGCAGGAGAGCAGTACTTC
TRBD2 | . | TRBJ2-1 | TRBV30 | CASSTGGAFEQFF | TGTGCCTCATCTACGGGGGGGGCATTCGAGCAGTTCTTC
. | . | TRBJ2-5 | TRBV10-3 | CAIGGGGGGSETQYF | TGTGCCATCGGAGGGGGGGGTGGAGGGTCGGAGACCCAGTACTTC
. | . | TRBJ2-6 | TRBV7-9 | CASSLVSSGANVLTF | TGTGCCAGCAGCTTAGTCTCGTCTGGGGCCAACGTCCTGACTTTC
TRBD1 | . | TRBJ2-2 | TRBV4-3 | CASSQDRDRLGELFF | TGCGCCAGCAGCCAAGACCGGGACAGACTTGGGGAGCTGTTTTTT
. | . | TRBJ2-1 | TRBV19 | CASSIYPSGMFF | TGTGCCAGTAGTATATACCCATCCGGGATGTTCTTC
. | . | TRBJ1-4 | TRBV7-9 | CASSPDGLTNEKLFF | TGTGCCAGCAGCCCGGACGGACTCACTAATGAAAAACTGTTTTTT
TRBD1 | . | TRBJ1-2 | TRBV18 | CASSPLTGDGYTF | TGTGCCAGCTCACCACTTACAGGGGACGGCTACACCTTC
. | . | TRBJ2-7 | TRBV11-3 | CASSLGLNYEQYF | TGTGCCAGCAGCTTAGGGCTGAACTACGAGCAGTACTTC
TRBD1 | few | TRBJ2-2 | TRBV3-1/TRBV3-2 | CASSPRDRGTGELFF | TGTGCCAGCAGCCCAAGGGACAGGGGCACCGGGGAGCTGTTTTTT
TRBD2 | once | TRBJ2-7 | TRBV11-2 | CASSLDKYGTSGRAYEQYF | TGTGCCAGCAGCTTAGATAAGTACGGGACTAGCGGGAGGGCGTACGAGCAGTACTTC
TRBD2 | . | TRBJ2-3 | TRBV5-1 | CASRVTSAASTDTQYF | TGCGCCAGCAGAGTCACTAGCGCCGCTAGCACAGATACGCAGTATTTT
. | . | TRBJ1-1 | TRBV11-2 | CASSQRRDTSIYTEAFF | TGTGCCAGCAGCCAGCGAAGGGACACATCCATATACACTGAAGCTTTCTTT
. | . | TRBJ1-4 | TRBV16 | CASTATDREKLFF | TGTGCCAGCACCGCCACTGATCGGGAAAAACTGTTTTTT
TRBD1 | . | TRBJ2-5 | TRBV7-2 | CASSKGGQGEQETQYF | TGTGCCAGCAGCAAAGGGGGACAGGGTGAGCAAGAGACCCAGTACTTC
TRBD2 | . | TRBJ2-3 | TRBV4-1 | CASSLTSGRITSTDTQYF | TGCGCCAGCAGCCTGACTAGCGGGAGGATCACTAGCACAGATACGCAGTATTTT
. | . | TRBJ1-4 | TRBV6-5 | CASSIQGGLFF | TGTGCCAGCAGCATTCAGGGCGGACTGTTTTTT
TRBD1 | . | TRBJ1-6 | TRBV11-3 | CASSPGQAEEPSPLHF | TGTGCCAGCAGCCCGGGACAGGCCGAAGAGCCTTCACCCCTCCACTTT
TRBD1 | few | TRBJ2-1 | TRBV18 | CASSLTQGVDEQFF | TGTGCCAGCTCACTAACTCAGGGGGTGGATGAGCAGTTCTTC
. | . | TRBJ1-5 | TRBV4-1 | CASSKGHSGGNQPQHF | TGCGCCAGCAGCAAGGGCCATTCGGGGGGCAATCAGCCCCAGCATTTT
. | . | TRBJ2-6 | TRBV9 | CASSVVSARASSGANVLTF | TGTGCCAGCAGCGTAGTGTCGGCCAGGGCGAGTTCTGGGGCCAACGTCCTGACTTTC
. | . | TRBJ1-2 | TRBV29-1 | CSVIQGVGYTF | TGCAGCGTTATACAGGGTGTTGGCTACACCTTC
TRBD2 | . | TRBJ2-2 | TRBV10-3 | CAISAGSGAGAGELFF | TGTGCCATCAGTGCAGGAAGCGGGGCGGGGGCCGGGGAGCTGTTTTTT